The rows below give T cell receptor beta chains drawn from one sample of a study of cytomegalovirus exposure and HLA in healthy donors. TCRdb keeps only in-frame clones here, not all; method: immunoSEQ multiplex PCR. The table shows 150,000 to 200,000 clones, with almost 80% occurring only once. What was sequenced was PBMCs. These receptors were taken from a man aged 45-65 years in good health and CMV-seropositive. The CDR3 runs from the conserved cysteine through the conserved F or W. The order of the fields is J gene, V gene, D gene, CDR3 protein. A D gene is named only where the DNA matches it firmly.

j_gene: TRBJ2-7
v_gene: TRBV10-3
d_gene: NA
CDR3aa: CAISGAAAYEQYF

j_gene: TRBJ1-1
v_gene: TRBV15
d_gene: NA
CDR3aa: CATGSLMNTEAFF

j_gene: TRBJ2-6
v_gene: TRBV27
d_gene: TRBD1
CDR3aa: CASSLDRAGANVLTF

j_gene: TRBJ2-5
v_gene: TRBV30
d_gene: TRBD1
CDR3aa: CAWATGGYALETQYF

j_gene: TRBJ1-2
v_gene: TRBV4-1
d_gene: NA
CDR3aa: CASSQEGAGNLGGYTF

j_gene: TRBJ2-1
v_gene: TRBV7-2
d_gene: TRBD2
CDR3aa: CASSLVRSGGVTGSEQFF

j_gene: TRBJ1-4
v_gene: TRBV28
d_gene: NA
CDR3aa: CASRQPGATNEKLFF

j_gene: TRBJ1-1
v_gene: TRBV18
d_gene: TRBD1
CDR3aa: CASSSLRTGGNTEAFF

j_gene: TRBJ1-1
v_gene: TRBV6-4
d_gene: NA
CDR3aa: CASPSENRPNTEAFF

j_gene: TRBJ1-2
v_gene: TRBV14
d_gene: NA
CDR3aa: CASSQAGPGYGYTF

j_gene: TRBJ1-1
v_gene: TRBV2
d_gene: NA
CDR3aa: CASCEAGGLNTEAFF

j_gene: TRBJ2-3
v_gene: TRBV5-1
d_gene: NA
CDR3aa: CASSLDRGVTDTQYF

j_gene: TRBJ1-1
v_gene: TRBV28
d_gene: NA
CDR3aa: CASSFGGSTEAFF

j_gene: TRBJ2-2
v_gene: TRBV9
d_gene: TRBD1
CDR3aa: CASSGPSGQGETGELFF

j_gene: TRBJ2-5
v_gene: TRBV13
d_gene: TRBD2
CDR3aa: CASSLSGGPQETQYF

j_gene: TRBJ2-3
v_gene: TRBV11-2
d_gene: TRBD2
CDR3aa: CASSSPGTSGGPVRNTQYF

j_gene: TRBJ2-2
v_gene: TRBV29-1
d_gene: NA
CDR3aa: CSVSDRSTGELFF

j_gene: TRBJ2-7
v_gene: TRBV10-3
d_gene: NA
CDR3aa: CAISELDEQYF

j_gene: TRBJ2-2
v_gene: TRBV19
d_gene: TRBD2
CDR3aa: CASSMASGGPYTGELFF

j_gene: TRBJ2-5
v_gene: TRBV6-1
d_gene: TRBD2
CDR3aa: CASSEGGGPPTQYF

j_gene: TRBJ1-1
v_gene: TRBV19
d_gene: NA
CDR3aa: CASSMGQNTEAFF

j_gene: TRBJ1-5
v_gene: TRBV2
d_gene: NA
CDR3aa: CATTTEYNQPQHF

j_gene: TRBJ1-1
v_gene: TRBV6-4
d_gene: NA
CDR3aa: CASSSGMNTEAFF

j_gene: TRBJ2-3
v_gene: TRBV11-3
d_gene: NA
CDR3aa: CASSLFGTSGDTQYF

j_gene: TRBJ2-3
v_gene: TRBV7-3
d_gene: NA
CDR3aa: CASSLNGGTDTQYF

j_gene: TRBJ1-2
v_gene: TRBV13
d_gene: NA
CDR3aa: CASSLAGQPMGGYTF

j_gene: TRBJ2-5
v_gene: TRBV5-1
d_gene: TRBD2
CDR3aa: CASSSGLAGGNQETQYF

j_gene: TRBJ2-5
v_gene: TRBV7-6
d_gene: TRBD1
CDR3aa: CASSHTGGETQYF

j_gene: TRBJ1-5
v_gene: TRBV4-3
d_gene: NA
CDR3aa: CASSPGFGNQPQHF

j_gene: TRBJ1-1
v_gene: TRBV2
d_gene: NA
CDR3aa: CATKSGGNTEAFF

j_gene: TRBJ2-5
v_gene: TRBV28
d_gene: TRBD2
CDR3aa: CASSPAGTSRAREQYF

j_gene: TRBJ1-6
v_gene: TRBV5-1
d_gene: NA
CDR3aa: CASSKQGPNNSPLHF

j_gene: TRBJ2-1
v_gene: TRBV28
d_gene: TRBD2
CDR3aa: CASSLRGAYNEQFF

j_gene: TRBJ2-2
v_gene: TRBV29-1
d_gene: TRBD2
CDR3aa: CSVVSGRSTGELFF

j_gene: TRBJ1-2
v_gene: TRBV4-1
d_gene: NA
CDR3aa: CASSQEAGGGGGYTF

j_gene: TRBJ1-2
v_gene: TRBV28
d_gene: TRBD1
CDR3aa: CASSHQTGDPYGYTF

j_gene: TRBJ1-2
v_gene: TRBV27
d_gene: NA
CDR3aa: CASSNNTNYGYTF

j_gene: TRBJ2-7
v_gene: TRBV11-2
d_gene: NA
CDR3aa: CASSLTGNYEQYF

j_gene: TRBJ2-7
v_gene: TRBV28
d_gene: TRBD1
CDR3aa: CASNNRGQGAYEQYF

j_gene: TRBJ2-7
v_gene: TRBV4-3
d_gene: TRBD2
CDR3aa: CASSQLAGESYEQYF

j_gene: TRBJ2-2
v_gene: TRBV4-3
d_gene: TRBD1
CDR3aa: CASRLLQGYQSGELFF

j_gene: TRBJ2-6
v_gene: TRBV7-2
d_gene: TRBD2
CDR3aa: CASSLGRLAGGGANVLTF

j_gene: TRBJ1-5
v_gene: TRBV18
d_gene: NA
CDR3aa: CASSPTPALSNQPQHF

j_gene: TRBJ2-3
v_gene: TRBV4-3
d_gene: NA
CDR3aa: CASSQDSGSQDTQYF

j_gene: TRBJ1-3
v_gene: TRBV27
d_gene: NA
CDR3aa: CASKGVSGNTIYF

j_gene: TRBJ1-1
v_gene: TRBV15
d_gene: NA
CDR3aa: CATSRGGGNTEAFF

j_gene: TRBJ2-1
v_gene: TRBV7-2
d_gene: NA
CDR3aa: CASSLVGDTYNEQFF

j_gene: TRBJ2-2
v_gene: TRBV2
d_gene: NA
CDR3aa: CASSGPSNYGGLTGELFF

j_gene: TRBJ1-2
v_gene: TRBV28
d_gene: NA
CDR3aa: CASSSGTYGYTF

j_gene: TRBJ1-1
v_gene: TRBV30
d_gene: NA
CDR3aa: CAWDRGGTEAFF

j_gene: TRBJ1-5
v_gene: TRBV19
d_gene: TRBD1
CDR3aa: CASVETGGLWNQPQHF

j_gene: TRBJ2-2
v_gene: TRBV5-6
d_gene: TRBD2
CDR3aa: CASSAGGGNTGELFF

j_gene: TRBJ1-2
v_gene: TRBV5-6
d_gene: TRBD1
CDR3aa: CASSFDRASYGYTF